These T cell receptor beta chains were read from a single sample in a study of cytomegalovirus exposure and HLA in healthy donors. Generated by immunoSEQ multiplex PCR, the TCRdb table keeps only in-frame clones and is missing some. Seen in this sample are almost 45,000 clones; the ten most common clones hold about 8%. Sequencing input: PBMCs. The receptors come from a male donor in good health and CMV-seronegative. Each CDR3 is given with its conserved first and last residue. D genes are given only for firm matches.

v_gene	j_gene	len	d_gene	CDR3nt	CDR3aa
TRBV2	TRBJ1-5	13	NA	TGTGCCAGCAGTCTACCACAGGGTCAGCCCCAGCATTTT	CASSLPQGQPQHF
TRBV29-1	TRBJ1-1	11	NA	TGCAGCGTCAGGCGTAACACTGAAGCTTTCTTT	CSVRRNTEAFF
TRBV4-1	TRBJ1-1	15	NA	TGCGCCAGCAGTCTTGGGACACCTATGAACACTGAAGCTTTCTTT	CASSLGTPMNTEAFF
TRBV5-1	TRBJ2-2	16	TRBD1	TGCGCCAGCAGCAACCGGGACAGGGTGAACACCGGGGAGCTGTTTTTT	CASSNRDRVNTGELFF
TRBV18	TRBJ1-1	15	NA	TGTGCCAGCTCACAGGCGACAGGTATGAACACTGAAGCTTTCTTT	CASSQATGMNTEAFF
TRBV30	TRBJ1-2	15	TRBD1	TGTGCCTGGACCCTACCGGACAGGGGGAATGATGGCTACACCTTC	CAWTLPDRGNDGYTF
TRBV2	TRBJ2-7	14	NA	TGTGCCAGCAGATTTAACAGCCACTCCTACGAGCAGTACTTC	CASRFNSHSYEQYF
TRBV7-2	TRBJ2-1	21	TRBD2	TGTGCCAGCAGCTTAGCGTATTCGGCTAGCGGGCGCCTAAGGGGTGGCAATGAGCAGTTCTTC	CASSLAYSASGRLRGGNEQFF
TRBV7-9	TRBJ1-1	13	NA	TGTGCCAGCAGCTTGTCAGGGGCCACTGAAGCTTTCTTT	CASSLSGATEAFF
TRBV9	TRBJ2-3	19	NA	TGTGCCAGCAGCGCTGGGACAGGGCTAGCGGGAAGGTCGGAAGATACGCAGTATTTT	CASSAGTGLAGRSEDTQYF
TRBV11-3	TRBJ2-3	14	NA	TGTGCCAGCAGCCAGGGACTCGCGACAGATACGCAGTATTTT	CASSQGLATDTQYF
TRBV28	TRBJ1-5	14	TRBD1	TGTGCCAGCAGTTTCGGGACAGGGAGACAGCCCCAGCATTTT	CASSFGTGRQPQHF
TRBV7-2	TRBJ2-7	15	TRBD1	TGTGCCAGCAGCTTATCCGCGGGACAGGGAAACGAGCAGTACTTC	CASSLSAGQGNEQYF
TRBV29-1	TRBJ1-1	11	NA	TGCAGCGTTGGGGGGGGGACTGAAGCTTTCTTT	CSVGGGTEAFF
TRBV10-1	TRBJ2-5	14	TRBD1	TGCGCCAGCAGTGAAGAGGGGGCCTCAGAGACCCAGTACTTC	CASSEEGASETQYF
TRBV5-1	TRBJ2-3	14	NA	TGCGCCAGCAGCTTCGAGCCAAGCACAGATACGCAGTATTTT	CASSFEPSTDTQYF
TRBV27	TRBJ2-1	15	TRBD2	TGTGCCAGCAGTTTCCGACTAGCGGGAGCGAATGAGCAGTTCTTC	CASSFRLAGANEQFF
TRBV27	TRBJ1-5	14	TRBD1	TGTGCCAGCAGTTCCGGACAGGGGCAACAGCCCCAGCATTTT	CASSSGQGQQPQHF
TRBV4-1	TRBJ2-4	16	NA	TGCGCCACCCCCCCTTCGGGGTCCGTAGCCAAAAACATTCAGTACTTC	CATPPSGSVAKNIQYF
TRBV11-2	TRBJ2-7	16	TRBD2	TGTGCCAGCAGCTTAGGTGAGCGGGAGGGCTCCTACGAGCAGTACTTC	CASSLGEREGSYEQYF
TRBV9	TRBJ1-1	13	TRBD1	TGTGCCAGCAGGGGACAGATGAACACTGAAGCTTTCTTT	CASRGQMNTEAFF
TRBV18	TRBJ1-1	14	NA	TGTGCCAGCTCACTTACCAACGGGAACACTGAAGCTTTCTTT	CASSLTNGNTEAFF
TRBV9	TRBJ2-5	17	TRBD2	TGTGCCAGCAGCCCCTGGGGTAGCGGGAGGGCCGGGGAGACCCAGTACTTC	CASSPWGSGRAGETQYF
TRBV11-2	TRBJ2-3	15	NA	TGTGCCAGCAGCCTACGAAAGGCGGGCACAGATACGCAGTATTTT	CASSLRKAGTDTQYF
TRBV4-3	TRBJ2-7	16	NA	TGCGCCAGCAGCCAAGGCAGCTTTGGCGGAACCTACGAGCAGTACTTC	CASSQGSFGGTYEQYF
TRBV30	TRBJ2-1	16	TRBD1	TGTGCCTGGAGTGTACTAGGACAGGGGTCCTACAATGAGCAGTTCTTC	CAWSVLGQGSYNEQFF
TRBV5-4	TRBJ1-2	13	TRBD1	TGTGCCAGCAGCTTGGACAGGGGCTATGGCTACACCTTC	CASSLDRGYGYTF
TRBV6-1	TRBJ2-3	15	NA	TGTGCCAGCCTAGACGGGGAGCTGCGCACAGATACGCAGTATTTT	CASLDGELRTDTQYF
TRBV28	TRBJ1-6	15	NA	TGTGCCAGCAGTTTATACGGCAGGGGAGCATCACCCCTCCACTTT	CASSLYGRGASPLHF
TRBV7-6	TRBJ2-1	14	TRBD2	TGTGCCAGCAGCTTGGTGGGAGGGCTCTCGGAGCAGTTCTTC	CASSLVGGLSEQFF
TRBV9	TRBJ1-1	13	NA	TGTGCCAGCCACGAGATCCTAAACACTGAAGCTTTCTTT	CASHEILNTEAFF
TRBV6-1	TRBJ1-2	13	NA	TGTTCCAGCAGATTGACACCCAACTATGGCTACACCTTC	CSSRLTPNYGYTF
TRBV5-8	TRBJ1-2	14	NA	TGTGCCAGCAGCTTTGAAAGGACACTATATGGCTACACCTTC	CASSFERTLYGYTF
TRBV4-1	TRBJ1-5	16	NA	TGCGCCAGCAGCCAAGACGGGGGGTTGGGCAATCAGCCCCAGCATTTT	CASSQDGGLGNQPQHF
TRBV5-8	TRBJ2-1	17	TRBD2	TGTGCCAGCAGCTTGGCCCGGGGACTAGCGGGGTACAATGAGCAGTTCTTC	CASSLARGLAGYNEQFF
TRBV28	TRBJ1-1	13	NA	TGTGCCAGCAGTTTGGGGGGGGCCCCTGAAGCTTTCTTT	CASSLGGAPEAFF
TRBV11-3	TRBJ1-1	13	NA	TGTGCCAGCAGCAGAACAGGGTACACTGAAGCTTTCTTT	CASSRTGYTEAFF
TRBV27	TRBJ1-5	13	TRBD1	TGTGCCAGCGGACGGGACAGGGAGGCGCCCCAGCATTTT	CASGRDREAPQHF
TRBV7-9	TRBJ2-3	12	NA	TGTGCCAGCAGCTTAGCGGGAGGAGCGCAGTATTTT	CASSLAGGAQYF
TRBV7-3	TRBJ2-7	18	TRBD2	TGTGCCAGCAGCCCCTGGACTAGCGGGAGGTTGCGCACCTACGAGCAGTACTTC	CASSPWTSGRLRTYEQYF
TRBV6-5	TRBJ1-2	13	NA	TGTGCCAGCAGTTACTCGTTAGGGGTTGGCTACACCTTC	CASSYSLGVGYTF
TRBV2	TRBJ1-1	14	NA	TGTGCCAGCAGTTTACAGGGCCCCGGGACTGAAGCTTTCTTT	CASSLQGPGTEAFF
TRBV6-6	TRBJ2-5	13	NA	TGTGCCAGCAGTTGGGGGGTACGAGAGACCCAGTACTTC	CASSWGVRETQYF
TRBV5-6	TRBJ2-7	16	TRBD2	TGTGCCAGCAGCGGCACTAGCGGGAGTATCGCCTACGAGCAGTACTTC	CASSGTSGSIAYEQYF
TRBV6-1	TRBJ1-5	14	NA	TGTGCCAGCAGTGAACTCAGGCCCAATCAGCCCCAGCATTTT	CASSELRPNQPQHF
TRBV5-1	TRBJ2-5	15	NA	TGCGCCAGCAGCCCCTCCGGGAACCATCAAGAGACCCAGTACTTC	CASSPSGNHQETQYF
TRBV6-5	TRBJ2-7	15	TRBD1	TGTGCCAGCAGACTCCGGGACAGGAGCTCCTACGAGCAGTACTTC	CASRLRDRSSYEQYF
TRBV5-6	TRBJ2-5	16	TRBD2	TGTGCCAGCAGCCTACTAGCGGGAGCGGCTAAGGAGACCCAGTACTTC	CASSLLAGAAKETQYF
TRBV28	TRBJ1-5	13	NA	TGTGCCAGCAGTCCCGTTATCAATCAGCCCCAGCATTTT	CASSPVINQPQHF
TRBV9	TRBJ1-1	15	TRBD1	TGTGCCAGCAGCTTCGGACAGGGGGTGTACACTGAAGCTTTCTTT	CASSFGQGVYTEAFF
TRBV28	TRBJ2-7	18	TRBD2	TGTGCCAGCAGTTTCTTCGGGGACATTAGCGGGAGGGCCCCCGAGCAGTACTTC	CASSFFGDISGRAPEQYF
TRBV18	TRBJ2-5	17	NA	TGTGCCAGCTCACCTCGTTCGGACAGCTCTTTGGGAGAGACCCAGTACTTC	CASSPRSDSSLGETQYF
TRBV11-3	TRBJ2-1	16	TRBD2	TGTGCCAGCAGCTTCCTAGCGGGAGGGCCGGGGAATGAGCAGTTCTTC	CASSFLAGGPGNEQFF